The 11 T cell receptor beta chains presented below share a single source sample, sequenced in a study of blood T cells in healthy people across ages. A J-beta primer mix and a sample-barcoded 5' primer were used in a second PCR of about 7 to 12 cycles. TCRdb passed the 5' RACE reads through MiXCR, listing each CDR3 protein once. Here the sample spans 850,000 to 1,000,000 distinct CDR3 sequences, approximately 49% being singletons. The material sequenced was blood. The receptors come from a man younger than 45 in good health.

The rearrangement joins TRBV4-3 to TRBJ2-7; D gene unclear. CDR3 length: 15 amino acids. Trimming removed 0 bases at V and 0 bases at J, with 9 bases between. CDR1 LGHNA and CDR2 YSLEER come from the germline V gene. This chain's CDR3 is CASSQDGHSSYEQYF. The CDR3, as DNA: TGCGCCAGCAGCCAAGATGGGCATAGCTCCTACGAGCAGTACTTC.

This chain uses TRBV12-3 or TRBV12-4 with TRBJ1-2; TRBD1 might be the D (6 bases). V shed 0 bases and J shed 4 bases, with 12 bases lying between them. This CDR3 is 15 amino acids long. CDR3 amino acids: CASSLAQGGGYGYTF. DNA of the CDR3: TGTGCCAGCAGTTTAGCACAGGGAGGAGGCTATGGCTACACCTTC.

The rearrangement joins TRBV7-2 to TRBJ2-6, with D possibly matching TRBD2 (6 bases). V was shortened by 1 base and J by 1 base, with 8 bases between the two germline ends. The V gene's germline CDR1 is SGHTA and CDR2 FQGNSA. The CDR3 has 16 amino acids. The CDR3 coding sequence is TGTGCCAGCAGCTTAGTCGGGACTTCTGGGGCCAACGTCCTGACTTTC. This codes for CASSLVGTSGANVLTF. Filled out from reference TRBV7-2 and TRBJ2-6, the complete variable domain reads GAGVSQSPSNKVTEKGKDVELRCDPISGHTALYWYRQSLGQGLEFLIYFQGNSAPDKSGLPSDRFSAERTGGSVSTLTIQRTQQEDSAVYLCASSLVGTSGANVLTFGAGSRLTVL.

This clonotype was observed a handful of times. The genes are TRBV6-5 and TRBJ2-1, with a weak D call TRBD2 (7 bases). CDR1 and CDR2 from the germline V gene are MNHEY and SVGAGI. There are 13 residues in the CDR3. Between the trimmed V and J ends, which lost 5 bases and 8 bases, there was a span of 13 bases. CDR3 amino acids: CASSEGGLYEQFF. The CDR3, as DNA: TGTGCCAGCAGTGAGGGGGGGCTCTATGAGCAGTTCTTC.

The CDR3 loop reads CASSSFRDVSYNEQFF. Here the CDR3 DNA reads TGTGCCAGCAGCTCCTTCAGGGACGTCTCCTACAATGAGCAGTTCTTC. This chain links TRBV7-2 with TRBJ2-1; the D call may be TRBD1 or TRBD2 (5 bases each). Germline V gene data show CDR1 as SGHTA and CDR2 as FQGNSA. This CDR3 region has 16 residues. V lost 4 bases, J lost 0 bases, and 13 bases lay in between.

The table lists this clonotype with a few counts. V gene TRBV7-2 combines with J gene TRBJ2-1; D gene uncertain. V shed 5 bases and J shed 6 bases, with 11 bases lying between them. Germline V CDR1 and CDR2: SGHTA, FQGNSA. The CDR3 runs 13 residues. CDR3 in amino acids: CASSPRMGNEQFF. The CDR3 DNA follows: TGTGCCAGCAGCCCCCGGATGGGCAATGAGCAGTTCTTC. Combining the CDR3 with reference TRBV7-2 and TRBJ2-1 gives the whole variable domain GAGVSQSPSNKVTEKGKDVELRCDPISGHTALYWYRQSLGQGLEFLIYFQGNSAPDKSGLPSDRFSAERTGGSVSTLTIQRTQQEDSAVYLCASSPRMGNEQFFGPGTRLTVL.

V gene TRBV5-1 combines with J gene TRBJ2-3; D may be TRBD2 (6 bases). Trimming stripped 0 bases from V and 2 bases from J, with 16 bases between. Germline CDR1 reads SGHRS; CDR2 reads YFSETQ. This CDR3 comprises 17 residues. The CDR3 loop reads CASSLVGGTSFTDTQYF. The CDR3 bases are TGCGCCAGCAGCTTGGTTGGGGGAACTAGCTTCACAGATACGCAGTATTTT. Combining the CDR3 with reference TRBV5-1 and TRBJ2-3 gives the whole variable domain KAGVTQTPRYLIKTRGQQVTLSCSPISGHRSVSWYQQTPGQGLQFLFEYFSETQRNKGNFPGRFSGRQFSNSRSEMNVSTLELGDSALYLCASSLVGGTSFTDTQYFGPGTRLTVL.

This chain uses TRBV7-6 with TRBJ2-1; maybe TRBD1 (6 bases). The CDR3 contains 16 residues. Germline V CDR1 and CDR2: SGHVS, FNYEAQ. Trimming took off 5 bases at V and 1 base at J, with 15 bases between the two ends. CDR3 in amino acids: CASSRGQTGSYNEQFF. The CDR3 region has the DNA TGTGCCAGCAGCCGTGGACAGACCGGTTCCTACAATGAGCAGTTCTTC. Complete variable domain (other parts from reference TRBV7-6 and TRBJ2-1): GAGVSQSPRYKVTKRGQDVALRCDPISGHVSLYWYRQALGQGPEFLTYFNYEAQQDKSGLPNDRFSAERPEGSISTLTIQRTEQRDSAMYRCASSRGQTGSYNEQFFGPGTRLTVL.

V and J are TRBV4-1 and TRBJ1-6; the D is unclear. V lost 0 bases to trimming and J lost 1 base, with 7 bases between them. The CDR3 is 16 amino acids. Germline CDR1 and CDR2: MGHRA and YSYEKL. CDR3 nucleotide sequence: TGCGCCAGCAGCCAAGAGGAAGGGTCCTATAATTCACCCCTCCACTTT. Translating gives CASSQEEGSYNSPLHF.

This clonotype has at least ten counts. This rearrangement joins TRBV4-3 to TRBJ2-2; D uncertain. V dropped 2 bases and J dropped 1 base, with 8 bases sitting between them. CDR1 is LGHNA, CDR2 YSLEER, per germline. This CDR3 contains 15 residues. The CDR3 sequence is CASSQSWENTGELFF. The CDR3 DNA follows: TGCGCCAGCAGCCAATCCTGGGAGAACACCGGGGAGCTGTTTTTT.

This chain joins TRBV11-2 and TRBJ2-5; D may be TRBD1 (7 bases). The V gene's germline CDR1 is SGHAT and CDR2 FQNNGV. With 5 bases removed from V and 13 bases from J, the gap between germline ends came to 17 bases. The CDR3 contains 12 residues. Here the CDR3 DNA reads TGTGCCAGCAGCGGAGGGGGGACAGAGTTGTACTTC. Its protein product is CASSGGGTELYF.